One T cell receptor (beta chain) is described in this entry. Its target is unknown. These data come from a study of cytomegalovirus exposure and HLA in healthy donors. Study as a whole: The 110 or so validation repertoires, a later analysis reported, used the same platform as the 600 to 700 first-cohort repertoires. Regarding the study as a whole: The study recorded fewer than 200 TCR beta chains that were cytomegalovirus-associated.

Sequencing used immunoSEQ multiplex PCR; TCRdb keeps in-frame clones, though not all of them. The table lists tens of thousands of clones, 90% to 95% of them singletons. Germline CDR1 and CDR2: KGHSH and LQKENI. V shed 3 bases and J shed 2 bases, with 11 bases lying between them. This CDR3 is 15 amino acids long. These donors were members of the approximately 120-subject validation cohort, a group separate from the approximately 640-subject first cohort. Input material: PBMCs. The chain joins TRBV18 to TRBJ1-3; D not certain. This TCR was recovered from a woman between 18 and 29 years old in good health and CMV-seronegative. The CDR3 loop is CASSPLGRTGNTIYF. The CDR3 region has the DNA TGTGCCAGCTCACCCCTCGGGAGGACTGGAAACACCATATATTTT.